This T cell receptor beta chain was sequenced for a study of blood T cell repertoires in COVID-19. Turning to the study itself: Spain, Italy and the United States supplied samples that represented acute and convalescent COVID-19. T cells, B-cell-depleted T cells, or PBMCs supplied cDNA or gDNA.

This clone was detected only a few times. The V segment lost 5 bases and the J segment 9 bases; nucleotides outside the gene matches: 6. CDR3 length: 15 residues. Germline V gene data show CDR1 as SGHAT and CDR2 as FQNNGV. Authors' analysis steps: Reference gene primers were amplified, and this amplification served to estimate nucleated cell counts. TCRdb's table, derived via immunoSEQ multiplex PCR, lists solely in-frame clones and lacks some. Clone size and V and J calls were adopted from that table, with D and trimming inferred from the DNA. The data hold roughly 210,000 clones, with about nine tenths observed a single time.

The V and J genes are TRBV11-2 and TRBJ2-2; 13 nucleotides match TRBD2. The clonotype comes from a man between 65 and 80 years old with acute or convalescent COVID-19. The sequencing sample was made of peripheral blood. The CDR3 is CASSIGLAGARELFF. DNA of the CDR3: TGTGCCAGCAGCATTGGACTAGCGGGAGCTAGGGAGCTGTTTTTT.